The T cell receptor (beta chain) under discussion was sequenced for a study of T cells in Graves' hyperthyroidism and ophthalmopathy. The TCR beta CDR3 regions underwent amplification using RNA transcripts as the source. An initial round of RT-PCR targeting the TCR CDR3 relied on the HTBI primer set. TCRdb redid the calling of the multiplex PCR reads with MiXCR, one entry per CDR3 protein. Among around 700,000 distinct CDR3 sequences listed, around 20% were seen once. The length of the CDR3 is 14 residues. J lost 4 bases, V lost 11 bases, and 10 bases had no gene match. The V gene's germline CDR1 is LGHDT and CDR2 YNNKEL (reference sequence). The table lists this clonotype with many counts. Its cognate antigen is unknown. Findings of the study overall: Ophthalmopathy and stable hyperthyroidism were separated by a 13 V-J model. Most clonotypes expanded in the thyroid (above 0.001) were also present in blood.

Based on clinical symptoms, serum thyroxine and TRAb, thyroid ultrasound and orbital computed tomography, diagnoses were reached. Around 10 ml of fresh peripheral blood supplied the PBMCs. Source material: blood. The origin of this receptor is a woman between 45 and 60 years old with Graves' hyperthyroidism that later progressed to Graves' ophthalmopathy. The genes are TRBV3-1 and TRBJ1-1; TRBD1 matches 10 bases. In nucleotides, the CDR3 is TGTGCCTCTCGGACAGGGGGAGGTAGCACTGAAGCTTTCTTT. It is translated as CASRTGGGSTEAFF.